The rows below give T cell receptor beta chains drawn from one sample of a study of OX40 agonist ivuxolimab in advanced cancers. Method: immunoSEQ multiplex PCR; TCRdb's copy keeps in-frame clones and lacks some. The sample carries roughly 16,000 clones, 80% to 90% recorded once. Sample: CD4+ or CD8+ T cells sorted from blood, taken in a trial of the OX40 agonist ivuxolimab. The receptors stem from an adult with an advanced solid tumor such as melanoma, head and neck, liver or kidney cancer. Both conserved end residues are part of each CDR3. A D gene is named only where the DNA matches it firmly. A row's size may be missing; if present it is once, few, many or a size class.

V gene	D gene	J gene	clone size	CDR3 DNA	CDR3 protein
TRBV6-1	.	TRBJ2-2	.	TGTGCCAGCACCGTTGGAGGCCGGGGCGGGGAGCTGTTTTTT	CASTVGGRGGELFF
TRBV19	TRBD2	TRBJ2-7	.	TGTGCCAGTAGTATAGATTTGGGGGGGATCAACGAGCAGTACTTC	CASSIDLGGINEQYF
TRBV4-3	TRBD2	TRBJ2-3	.	TGCGCCAGCAGCCGGACTAGCCGCTCCACAGATACGCAGTATTTT	CASSRTSRSTDTQYF
TRBV10-2	TRBD2	TRBJ2-2	.	TGCGCCAGCAGCGGTAGCGGGGGGGCCGGGGAGCTGTTTTTT	CASSGSGGAGELFF
TRBV19	.	TRBJ1-5	.	TGTGCCAGTAGTATCGGTTATAGCAATCAGCCCCAGCATTTT	CASSIGYSNQPQHF
TRBV6-4	TRBD2	TRBJ2-1	.	TGTGCCAGCAGTGCGTCTAGCGGGAGGGCCGCAGATGAACAGTTCTTC	CASSASSGRAADEQFF
TRBV9	.	TRBJ2-3	.	TGTGCCAGCAGCGTAGTAGGGACCCCCACAGATACGCAGTATTTT	CASSVVGTPTDTQYF
TRBV7-2	.	TRBJ2-5	.	TGTGCCAGCAGCTTTTTCCCACAAGAGACCCAGTACTTC	CASSFFPQETQYF
TRBV30	.	TRBJ2-7	many	TGTGCCTGGAGTCTAGGACCTTACGAGCAGTACTTC	CAWSLGPYEQYF
TRBV6-5	.	TRBJ2-1	.	TGTGCCAGCAGTTACGCAGGCAATGAGCAGTTCTTC	CASSYAGNEQFF
TRBV5-1	.	TRBJ2-7	.	TGCGCCAGCAGCTTGGTGGATTTGGTACGGAGCTACGAGCAGTACTTC	CASSLVDLVRSYEQYF
TRBV6-6	.	TRBJ2-7	.	TGTGCCAGCAGTCCGGGGGTCTACGAGCAGTACTTC	CASSPGVYEQYF
TRBV6-5	.	TRBJ1-1	.	TGTGCCAGCAGTTACCCACATGAAGCTTTCTTT	CASSYPHEAFF
TRBV6-5	.	TRBJ2-7	.	TGTGCCCTAGCAGTGAGCTCCTACGAGCAGTACTTC	CALAVSSYEQYF
TRBV28	.	TRBJ1-2	.	TGTGCCAGCAGTTTACGGAGCGATGGCTACACCTTC	CASSLRSDGYTF
TRBV28	.	TRBJ2-7	.	TGTGCCAGCAGCCCCAGGGACTACGAGCAGTACTTC	CASSPRDYEQYF
TRBV10-2	TRBD1	TRBJ2-5	.	TGCGCCAGCAGCGCGGACAGGGGGGCTCAAGAGACCCAGTACTTC	CASSADRGAQETQYF
TRBV2	.	TRBJ2-5	.	TGTGCCAGCAGTGAATTCCCTCGGAAGGAGCAGTACTTC	CASSEFPRKEQYF
TRBV2	.	TRBJ2-5	.	TGTGCCAGTGTTGGGTCCCGCTTTCAAGAGACCCAGTACTTC	CASVGSRFQETQYF
TRBV4-2	.	TRBJ2-2	.	TGTGCCAGCAGCCAAGTTGTAGGGGGTGACACCGGGGAGCTGTTTTTT	CASSQVVGGDTGELFF
TRBV27	.	TRBJ1-5	.	TGTGCCAGCAGATTAGGGGGAAATCAGCCCCAGCATTTT	CASRLGGNQPQHF
TRBV4-1	TRBD2	TRBJ2-7	.	TGCGCCAGCAGCCAAGGGACTAGCGGAACCGTCTACGAGCAGTACTTC	CASSQGTSGTVYEQYF
TRBV11-2	TRBD2	TRBJ2-3	few	TGTGCCAGCAGCTTAGAGTTTCAGCGGGGAGAGCGAGATACGCAGTATTTT	CASSLEFQRGERDTQYF
TRBV5-7	.	TRBJ2-7	.	TGTGCCAGCAGCTTAAGGGTTCACGAGCAGTACTTC	CASSLRVHEQYF
TRBV6-5	.	TRBJ2-3	few	TGTGCCAGCAGGGGGACGCTAAGCACAGATACGCAGTATTTT	CASRGTLSTDTQYF